This entry is about one T cell receptor beta chain. The antigen is not known. The CDR3 length is 14 residues. The V and J ends lost 2 bases and 2 bases respectively, with 9 bases between them. Looked up from germline, CDR1 is MNHEY and CDR2 is SMNVEV (reference sequence). The data originate from a study of molecular identifiers for immune sequencing clone quantification. TCRdb used MiXCR to reprocess the PCR reads, holding one entry per CDR3 protein. The sample has roughly 93,000 distinct CDR3 sequences; approximately 23% are singletons. Study outcomes and limitations: In a background of 900,000 to 1,000,000 naive cells, spiked Jurkat TCR RNA from one cell was reportedly detectable.

With 10%, 30% or 50% of RNA, roughly 17,000 to 1,000,000 naive CD8 T cells were sequenced. CD8+CD4-CCR7+CD45RA+ sorting gave the naive CD8 T cells. The gene calls are TRBV27 and TRBJ2-5; weak D call: TRBD2 (6 bases). Sequencing was carried out using naive CD8+ T cells from blood, with Jurkat cell RNA spiked in. As to subset: FACS-sorted CD8+CD4-CCR7+CD45RA+ naive T cells. This TCR derives from a human donor in good health. Some libraries in this study had Jurkat cell RNA spiked in. The chain's CDR3 is CASSLIAAQETQYF. As DNA, the CDR3 is TGTGCCAGCAGTTTAATAGCGGCGCAAGAGACCCAGTACTTC.